One sample yielded the 17 T cell receptor beta chains listed below, sequenced in a study of OX40 agonist ivuxolimab in advanced cancers. The table came from immunoSEQ multiplex PCR; TCRdb's copy has only in-frame clones and leaves some out. Of tens of thousands of clones in the sample, about four fifths were seen once. The specimen was CD4+ or CD8+ T cells sorted from blood, collected in a trial of the OX40 agonist ivuxolimab. The receptors derive from an adult with an advanced solid tumor such as melanoma, head and neck, liver or kidney cancer.

The V gene is TRBV7-2, the J gene TRBJ2-7, with 9 bases lining up with TRBD1. Losses at the gene ends were 3 bases for V and 4 bases for J; bases not matched to a gene: 7. CDR1 and CDR2 (germline): SGHTA, FQGNSA. This CDR3 is built from 15 residues. The CDR3 protein is CASSLAGTGTYEQYF. CDR3 bases: TGTGCCAGCAGCTTGGCCGGGACAGGGACGTACGAGCAGTACTTC.

The V call is TRBV6-5, the J call TRBJ1-5; TRBD1 matches 11 bases. The J segment lost 5 bases and the V segment lost 6 bases, leaving 6 bases of the junction unmatched. Germline CDR1 is MNHEY and CDR2 is SVGAGI. The CDR3 is 15 residues long. The CDR3 DNA sequence: TGTGCCAGCAGCTCTCGGACAGGGGGCGATCAGCCCCAGCATTTT. Amino acids: CASSSRTGGDQPQHF.

The rearrangement joins TRBV2 to TRBJ1-6, with 9 bases lining up with TRBD1. Germline CDR1 and CDR2: SNHLY and FYNNEI. This CDR3 spans 13 amino acids. J gave up 10 bases and V 11 bases, and 9 bases lay outside the gene matches. CDR3 sequence: CAAYRGHGSPLHF. In DNA form, the CDR3 reads TGTGCCGCATACAGGGGGCATGGGTCACCCCTCCACTTT.

The gene calls are TRBV7-8 and TRBJ2-5, with TRBD2 matching over 9 bases. This CDR3 comprises 16 residues. Germline assignment: CDR1 SGHVS and CDR2 FQNEAQ. Trimming at V came to 2 bases and at J to 5 bases, leaving 9 bases not matched to a gene. DNA of the CDR3: TGTGCCAGCAGCTTACTTGGCGGGGGGGCTGTGGAGACCCAGTACTTC. It specifies CASSLLGGGAVETQYF.

The V and J genes are TRBV19 and TRBJ1-2; D call uncertain. Trimming pared 11 bases from V and 5 bases from J, leaving 12 bases between. Germline assignment: CDR1 LNHDA and CDR2 SQIVND (reference sequence). This CDR3 spans 11 amino acids. CDR3 sequence: CASTNGYGYTF. CDR3 DNA sequence: TGTGCCTCCACCAATGGTTATGGCTACACCTTC.

The chain employs TRBV5-1 and TRBJ2-2; 9 bases match TRBD1. Germline trimming cut 4 bases from V and 3 bases from J; bases unmatched to any gene: 7. This CDR3 has 16 amino acids. Germline-derived CDR1 and CDR2 are SGHRS and YFSETQ. Written as DNA, the CDR3 is TGCGCCAGCAGCATCGGGACAGGGCTCGACACCGGGGAGCTGTTTTTT. Its translation: CASSIGTGLDTGELFF.

The chain links TRBV27 to TRBJ1-2; D is uncertain. The CDR3 totals 14 residues. Trimming removed 2 bases from V and 6 bases from J, with 13 bases in between. Germline V gene sequence: CDR1 MNHEY, CDR2 SMNVEV (reference sequence). CDR3 sequence reads: CASSLQPEVDGYTF. The DNA for the CDR3 is TGTGCCAGCAGTTTACAGCCTGAGGTCGATGGCTACACCTTC.

J is TRBJ2-2 and V is TRBV5-8; tentatively, D is TRBD2 (6 bases). Looked up from germline, CDR1 is SGHTS and CDR2 is YDEGEE. CDR3 length: 15 residues. Trimming shortened V by 4 bases and J by 4 bases, and 14 bases separated the two germline ends. CDR3 protein: CASSRGFGTTGELFF. The CDR3 coding sequence is TGTGCCAGCAGCCGGGGGTTCGGGACCACCGGGGAGCTGTTTTTT.

The CDR3 coding sequence is TGTGCCAGCAGTTACTCGGGGACTACAATGGCAGATACGCAGTATTTT. Translation gives CASSYSGTTMADTQYF. This chain links TRBV6-5 with TRBJ2-3; 7 positions match TRBD2. The CDR3 extends over 16 amino acids. The V gene end was trimmed by 0 bases and the J gene end by 4 bases; junction bases not matched to a gene: 7. CDR1 is MNHEY, CDR2 SVGAGI, per germline.

The chain links TRBV9 to TRBJ2-3; 11 positions match TRBD2. Germline lookup yields CDR1 SGDLS and CDR2 YYNGEE. V shed 4 bases and J 7 bases; nucleotides not matched to a gene: 8. This CDR3 is 15 amino acids long. The CDR3: CASSPLAGGGYTQYF. The CDR3 nucleotides are TGTGCCAGCAGCCCCCTAGCGGGGGGTGGGTATACGCAGTATTTT.

This chain uses TRBV30 with TRBJ2-3; maybe TRBD1 (7 bases). The V end lost 0 bases, the J end lost 7 bases, and 14 bases lay between the germline ends. The CDR3 has 14 residues. Germline V gene lookup returns CDR1 GTSNPN and CDR2 SVGIG (reference sequence). As DNA, the CDR3 is TGTGCCTGGAGTGTTGCCAGGGGGAGGCATACGCAGTATTTT. Translated: CAWSVARGRHTQYF.

This clone was recorded once. The chain couples TRBV29-1 to TRBJ2-6; TRBD1 matches at 11 bases. The CDR3 loop spans 18 amino acids. The ends lost 4 bases at V and 0 bases at J; junction bases unmatched: 8. Looked up from germline, CDR1 is SQVTM and CDR2 is ANQGSEA. CDR3 in amino acids: CSVAQRGTGGSGANVLTF. CDR3 bases: TGCAGCGTTGCTCAGCGCGGGACAGGGGGCTCTGGGGCCAACGTCCTGACTTTC.

This clone was seen just once. The CDR3 nucleotides are TGTGCCAGCAGCTTGGAGCGGGGCCCCCGGGAGACCCAGTACTTC. It is translated as CASSLERGPRETQYF. The rearrangement uses TRBV5-6 and TRBJ2-5; the match to TRBD2 covers 7 bases. This CDR3 comprises 15 residues. The junction had 7 bases not matched to a gene; V was cut back by 0 bases and J by 5 bases. CDR1 is SGHDT and CDR2 is YYEEEE in the germline V gene.

This chain joins TRBV18 and TRBJ2-5, with D maybe TRBD2 (6 bases). Germline values: CDR1 KGHSH, CDR2 LQKENI. The CDR3 has 13 residues. The ends were cut back, 9 bases at V and 1 base at J, with 12 bases in the middle. CDR3 nucleotide sequence: TGTGCCAGTTCCCGGGGGACCCAAGAGACCCAGTACTTC. Its translation: CASSRGTQETQYF.

The chain has TRBV5-5 and TRBJ1-5; D might be TRBD1 (5 bases). The CDR3 totals 15 residues. The V gene's germline CDR1 is SGHKS and CDR2 YYEKEE (reference sequence). V was pared by 0 bases and J by 6 bases, with 13 bases between. The CDR3: CASSLDGGGSQPQHF. The CDR3 nucleotides are TGTGCCAGCAGCTTGGACGGGGGAGGTTCTCAGCCCCAGCATTTT. The whole variable domain, filled in from reference TRBV5-5 and TRBJ1-5, reads DAGVTQSPTHLIKTRGQQVTLRCSPISGHKSVSWYQQVLGQGPQFIFQYYEKEERGRGNFPDRFSARQFPNYSSELNVNALLLGDSALYLCASSLDGGGSQPQHFGDGTRLSIL.

This chain links TRBV5-4 with TRBJ2-5, with TRBD1 matching over 7 bases. Trimming cost V 0 bases and J 1 base; bases outside gene matches: 0. The CDR3 spans 14 residues. Looked up from germline, CDR1 is SGHNT and CDR2 is YYREEE (reference sequence). This chain's CDR3 is CASSLAGGQETQYF. CDR3 nucleotide sequence: TGTGCCAGCAGCTTGGCAGGGGGCCAAGAGACCCAGTACTTC.

This clone showed up just a few times. V and J are TRBV5-4 and TRBJ2-6; no clear D. CDR3 length equals 17 residues. Per germline, CDR1 SGHNT and CDR2 YYREEE (reference sequence). The V and J ends lost 3 bases and 0 bases respectively, with 13 bases between them. CDR3 protein: CASSSSMDSSGANVLTF. DNA of the CDR3: TGTGCCAGCAGCTCCTCCATGGATAGCTCTGGGGCCAACGTCCTGACTTTC.